This T cell receptor (beta chain) was sequenced for a study of blood T cells in healthy people across ages. Study overall: Template switching picked up about one barcoded beta molecule for each two T cells. Points from the study as a whole: TCR beta diversity correlated strongly with naive T cell percentage.

Isolated PBMCs totaled at least 6.5 million in each sample. Through a sample-barcoded 5' primer and a J-beta primer mix, a second PCR was run for roughly 7 to 11 cycles. A 12-random-nucleotide template-switch adaptor tagged each cDNA molecule. Using its own MiXCR run on the 5' RACE reads, TCRdb lists one record per CDR3 protein. The sample yields hundreds of thousands of distinct CDR3 sequences, 58% seen once. The CDR3 covers 14 residues. Germline CDR1 SGHRS, CDR2 YFSETQ. To note about this clonotype: Its antigen is currently unknown. One end of the junction varies from germline; a read error may be responsible.

The J gene is TRBJ2-7, the V gene TRBV5-1; no clear D. The source is a man aged 55 to 70 in good health. The sample taken for sequencing was blood. Here the CDR3 DNA reads TGCGCCGGCAGCTCGACGGCGAATCCCTACGAGCAGTACTTC. Its translation: CAGSSTANPYEQYF.